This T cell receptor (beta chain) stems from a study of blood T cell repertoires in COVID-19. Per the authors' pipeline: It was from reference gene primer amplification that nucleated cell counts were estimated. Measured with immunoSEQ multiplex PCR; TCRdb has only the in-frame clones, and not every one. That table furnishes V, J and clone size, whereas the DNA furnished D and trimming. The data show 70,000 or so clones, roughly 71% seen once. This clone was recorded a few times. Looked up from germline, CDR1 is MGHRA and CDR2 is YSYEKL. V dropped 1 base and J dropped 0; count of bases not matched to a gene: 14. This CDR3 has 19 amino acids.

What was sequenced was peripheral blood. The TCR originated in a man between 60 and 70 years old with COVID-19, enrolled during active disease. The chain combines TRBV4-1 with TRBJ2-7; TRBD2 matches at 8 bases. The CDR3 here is CASSQVALAELFPSYEQYF. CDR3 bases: TGCGCCAGCAGCCAAGTTGCACTAGCGGAACTATTTCCCTCCTACGAGCAGTACTTC.